The 31 T cell receptor beta chains listed next were all sequenced from one sample in a study of blood T cell repertoires in COVID-19. Some clones are missing from TCRdb's copy, which holds only in-frame ones; the method was immunoSEQ multiplex PCR. This table has hundreds of thousands of clones, roughly nine tenths appearing once. The sample consisted of PBMCs or T cells enriched from blood (not recorded which). The source of these receptors is a man aged 18 to 30 who had recovered from COVID-19.

The V gene is TRBV30, the J gene TRBJ1-2, with a weak D call TRBD1 (5 bases). V lost 0 bases to trimming and J lost 5 bases, with 10 bases between them. The CDR3 runs to 13 residues. Germline CDR1 GTSNPN, CDR2 SVGIG (reference sequence). CDR3 DNA sequence: TGTGCCTGGAGTGTACAGGCAGGATATGGCTACACCTTC. Amino acid sequence: CAWSVQAGYGYTF. Drawing the rest from reference TRBV30 and TRBJ1-2, the complete variable domain is SQTIHQWPATLVQPVGSPLSLECTVEGTSNPNLYWYRQAAGRGLQLLFYSVGIGQISSEVPQNLSASRPQDRQFILSSKKLLLSDSGFYLCAWSVQAGYGYTFGSGTRLTVV.

V gene TRBV5-6 combines with J gene TRBJ2-3, with TRBD2 matching 11 bases. The CDR3 runs to 17 residues. Germline V gene lookup returns CDR1 SGHDT and CDR2 YYEEEE. The ends lost 1 base at V and 4 bases at J; junction bases unmatched: 8. The CDR3 DNA is TGTGCCAGCAGCTTGTATACTAGCGGGGGCAGTGCAGATACGCAGTATTTT. Protein sequence: CASSLYTSGGSADTQYF.

The V gene is TRBV28, the J gene TRBJ2-3; D unresolved. This CDR3 has 11 amino acids. The V gene's germline CDR1 is MDHEN and CDR2 SYDVKM. Trimming stripped 7 bases from V and 4 bases from J, with 6 bases between. CDR3 residues: CASILADTQYF. The CDR3 DNA is TGTGCCAGCATTCTTGCAGATACGCAGTATTTT.

This clone came up once. J is TRBJ1-1 and V is TRBV25-1; D call uncertain. Trimming left V 3 bases short and J 4 bases short, with 21 bases between. Germline V gene lookup returns CDR1 MGHDK and CDR2 SYGVNS. The CDR3 extends over 17 amino acids. CDR3 sequence: CASSEPPGWRVGTEAFF. In DNA, the CDR3 is TGTGCCAGCAGTGAGCCCCCCGGGTGGAGGGTTGGCACTGAAGCTTTCTTT.

The genes are TRBV9 and TRBJ1-5; D not resolved. This CDR3 region has 14 residues. Germline-derived CDR1 and CDR2 are SGDLS and YYNGEE. V lost 3 bases and J lost 6, with 13 bases in between. CDR3 sequence (DNA): TGTGCCAGCAGCGCAGACCCAGGTGGTCAGCCCCAGCATTTT. This encodes CASSADPGGQPQHF. Full variable domain (outside the CDR3, taken from reference TRBV9 and TRBJ1-5): DSGVTQTPKHLITATGQRVTLRCSPRSGDLSVYWYQQSLDQGLQFLIQYYNGEERAKGNILERFSAQQFPDLHSELNLSSLELGDSALYFCASSADPGGQPQHFGDGTRLSIL.

The chain carries TRBV7-2 and TRBJ1-3, with 8 bases fitting TRBD1. Germline-derived CDR1 and CDR2 are SGHTA and FQGNSA. V shed 5 bases and J 1 base; nucleotides not matched to a gene: 4. CDR3 length equals 15 residues. CDR3 region: CASSPTGESGNTIYF. In nucleotides, the CDR3 is TGTGCCAGCAGCCCGACAGGGGAATCTGGAAACACCATATATTTT.

This chain joins TRBV19 and TRBJ1-5, with 8 bases fitting TRBD1. CDR1 and CDR2 from the germline V gene are LNHDA and SQIVND (reference sequence). This CDR3 is built from 15 residues. V shed 2 bases, J shed 6 bases, and the junction held 6 bases outside the gene matches. The chain's CDR3 is CASSIPGQGGQPQHF. DNA of the CDR3: TGTGCCAGTAGTATACCCGGACAGGGAGGTCAGCCCCAGCATTTT.

The V and J genes are TRBV6-5 and TRBJ1-3, with no clear D. Trimming stripped 8 bases from V and 0 bases from J, with 11 bases between. The V gene's germline CDR1 is MNHEY and CDR2 SVGAGI. CDR3 length: 14 amino acids. CDR3 nucleotides: TGTGCCAGCCGTTCGGGTCACTCTGGAAACACCATATATTTT. This gives the protein CASRSGHSGNTIYF.

The chain uses TRBV5-1 and TRBJ2-1; TRBD1 agrees at 7 bases. V lost 4 bases and J lost 4; bases outside the gene matches: 5. Germline CDR1 reads SGHRS; CDR2 reads YFSETQ. This CDR3 comprises 14 residues. Here the CDR3 reads CASSPGTAYNEQFF. The CDR3, as DNA: TGCGCCAGCAGCCCGGGGACAGCTTACAATGAGCAGTTCTTC. Together with reference TRBV5-1 and TRBJ2-1, the CDR3 gives the full variable domain: KAGVTQTPRYLIKTRGQQVTLSCSPISGHRSVSWYQQTPGQGLQFLFEYFSETQRNKGNFPGRFSGRQFSNSRSEMNVSTLELGDSALYLCASSPGTAYNEQFFGPGTRLTVL.

The V call is TRBV19, the J call TRBJ1-6; D is ambiguous. The germline CDR1 and CDR2 sequences are LNHDA and SQIVND (reference sequence). The CDR3 is made up of 14 amino acids. Deletions cut 3 bases from V and 4 bases from J, with 7 bases between. The CDR3 sequence: CASSMAGYNSPLHF. CDR3 in DNA: TGTGCCAGTAGTATGGCGGGGTATAATTCACCCCTCCACTTT.

The chain is built from TRBV9 and TRBJ2-1; TRBD2 might be the D (6 bases). Germline assignment: CDR1 SGDLS and CDR2 YYNGEE. This CDR3 comprises 13 residues. Deletions cut 4 bases from V and 7 bases from J, with 12 bases between. CDR3 amino acids: CASSSRTMNEQFF. The CDR3, as DNA: TGTGCCAGCAGCTCCCGGACTATGAATGAGCAGTTCTTC.

The V and J genes are TRBV5-6 and TRBJ1-2; D possibly corresponds to TRBD1 (5 bases). V was clipped by 3 bases and J by 1 base, with 13 bases between them. The CDR3 runs 15 residues. Germline V gene data show CDR1 as SGHDT and CDR2 as YYEEEE. The CDR3 here is CASSSRDSFNYGYTF. The CDR3, as DNA: TGTGCCAGCAGCTCCCGGGACTCTTTTAACTATGGCTACACCTTC.

This chain connects TRBV28 to TRBJ2-7, with D maybe TRBD1 (6 bases). The V end was cut by 1 base, the J end by 2 bases, with 12 bases between. This CDR3 is built from 15 residues. CDR1 and CDR2 (germline): MDHEN, SYDVKM. DNA for the CDR3: TGTGCCAGCAGTTTATTCGGGACACACGCCTACGAGCAGTACTTC. Translating gives CASSLFGTHAYEQYF. The variable domain in full, with the rest retrieved from reference TRBV28 and TRBJ2-7, is DVKVTQSSRYLVKRTGEKVFLECVQDMDHENMFWYRQDPGLGLRLIYFSYDVKMKEKGDIPEGYSVSREKKERFSLILESASTNQTSMYLCASSLFGTHAYEQYFGPGTRLTVT.

This clone showed up just once. The V and J genes are TRBV4-2 and TRBJ2-1; a possible D gene is TRBD2 (7 bases). Deletions cut 4 bases from V and 4 bases from J, with 17 bases between. Looked up from germline, CDR1 is LGHNA and CDR2 is YNFKEQ. The CDR3 consists of 16 residues. CDR3 bases: TGTGCCAGCAGCCGATCATGGGGGGGGGCTTACAATGAGCAGTTCTTC. It translates to CASSRSWGGAYNEQFF.

The rearrangement links TRBV14 to TRBJ2-7; the match to TRBD2 covers 14 bases. CDR1 and CDR2 from the germline V gene are SGHDN and FVKESK. Germline trimming cut 4 bases from V and 4 bases from J; bases unmatched to any gene: 6. The length of the CDR3 is 16 residues. This CDR3 is CASSPMTSGRAYEQYF. The CDR3 coding sequence is TGTGCCAGCAGCCCGATGACTAGCGGGAGGGCATACGAGCAGTACTTC.

This clone is a singleton in its sample. The chain uses TRBV5-4 and TRBJ2-7; 7 bases are a match to TRBD1. The germline V gene encodes CDR1 SGHNT and CDR2 YYREEE (reference sequence). The V segment lost 4 bases and the J segment 6 bases; nucleotides outside the gene matches: 16. The CDR3 length is 16 residues. The CDR3 is CASSGGQPESRFEQYF. Here the CDR3 DNA reads TGTGCCAGCAGCGGGGGACAGCCAGAATCTAGGTTCGAGCAGTACTTC.

The V gene is TRBV29-1, the J gene TRBJ1-5; perhaps TRBD1 as D (5 bases). V dropped 7 bases and J dropped 3 bases, with 13 bases sitting between them. Germline CDR1 SQVTM, CDR2 ANQGSEA. The CDR3 spans 13 residues. CDR3: CSAQGHINQPQHF. DNA for the CDR3: TGCAGCGCTCAGGGTCATATCAATCAGCCCCAGCATTTT.

The CDR3 DNA follows: TGTGCCAGCAGTCCAGGAGGGAGAGAGACCCAGTACTTC. Protein: CASSPGGRETQYF. The chain recombines TRBV28 with TRBJ2-5; D is possibly TRBD2 (6 bases). In germline, CDR1 is MDHEN, CDR2 SYDVKM. V lost 5 bases to trimming and J lost 4 bases, with 11 bases between them. The CDR3 extends over 13 amino acids.

The chain is built from TRBV5-4 and TRBJ2-7; no clear D gene. CDR3 length: 14 residues. The germline V gene has CDR1 SGHNT and CDR2 YYREEE (reference sequence). Between the trimmed V and J ends, which lost 0 bases and 1 base, there was a span of 8 bases. CDR3 DNA: TGTGCCAGCAGCTTGGATGCCAGATCCTACGAGCAGTACTTC. This codes for CASSLDARSYEQYF.

This chain links TRBV10-3 with TRBJ2-3; D possibly corresponds to TRBD1 (6 bases). V lost 2 bases, J lost 8 bases, and 20 bases lay in between. CDR1 and CDR2 (germline): ENHRY, SYGVKD. The CDR3 spans 16 residues. DNA of the CDR3: TGTGCCATCAGTGAGGAAACAGGGATAAGCACTGTTACGCAGTATTTT. This encodes CAISEETGISTVTQYF.

Only a few counts were recorded for this clone. V gene TRBV2 combines with J gene TRBJ1-1; D unresolved. Germline CDR1 SNHLY, CDR2 FYNNEI. The CDR3 covers 13 residues. This CDR3 is CSERGRGNTEAFF. The CDR3 DNA follows: TGTAGCGAGAGAGGGCGGGGGAACACTGAAGCTTTCTTT.

The chain recombines TRBV19 with TRBJ2-1; 16 nucleotides align to TRBD2. Trimming cost V 7 bases and J 9 bases; bases outside gene matches: 21. CDR3 length: 20 residues. Looked up from germline, CDR1 is LNHDA and CDR2 is SQIVND (reference sequence). CDR3 sequence: CASTLNLLGLAGGARGEQFF. In DNA, the CDR3 is TGTGCCAGTACCCTTAACCTGCTGGGACTAGCGGGAGGGGCCCGCGGTGAGCAGTTCTTC.

CDR3 residues: CASSPRARPGELFF. The CDR3 region has the DNA TGTGCCAGCAGCCCGAGAGCGCGGCCCGGGGAGCTGTTTTTT. The V gene is TRBV11-2, the J gene TRBJ2-2, with no clear D. Between the trimmed V and J ends, which lost 5 bases and 6 bases, there was a span of 13 bases. The CDR3 consists of 14 residues. Germline V lookup: CDR1 SGHAT, CDR2 FQNNGV.

V is TRBV3-1 (or the pseudogene TRBV3-2) and J is TRBJ2-6; D is unresolved. The V gene lost 5 bases and the J gene lost 1 base, with 12 bases spanning the gap. The CDR3 has 16 residues. Per germline, CDR1 LGHDT and CDR2 YNNKEL (reference sequence). CDR3 amino acids: CASSEYTTSGANVLTF. CDR3 sequence (DNA): TGTGCCAGCAGCGAATATACCACATCTGGGGCCAACGTCCTGACTTTC.

The chain combines TRBV3-1 (or the pseudogene TRBV3-2) with TRBJ2-2; the D is unclear. Trimming removed 4 bases at V and 0 bases at J, with 6 bases between. This CDR3 is 14 amino acids long. Germline CDR1 is LGHDT and CDR2 is YNNKEL (reference sequence). The CDR3 sequence is CASSRPPNTGELFF. CDR3 bases: TGTGCCAGCAGCCGGCCTCCGAACACCGGGGAGCTGTTTTTT.

This chain links TRBV5-1 with TRBJ1-1, with D possibly being TRBD1 (5 bases). The CDR3 is 14 residues long. Trimming stripped 2 bases from V and 5 bases from J, with 13 bases between. The V gene's germline CDR1 is SGHRS and CDR2 YFSETQ. The CDR3 nucleotides read TGCGCCAGCAGCTTACGCGGGGGTCGGACTGAAGCTTTCTTT. Residues: CASSLRGGRTEAFF.

This clone appeared once. This chain links TRBV6-5 with TRBJ2-5; TRBD2 might be the D (7 bases). CDR1 and CDR2 (germline): MNHEY, SVGAGI. V shed 4 bases and J shed 13 bases, with 22 bases lying between them. The CDR3 runs 14 residues. The CDR3 spells CASSSAPGGPGPYF. CDR3 bases: TGTGCCAGCAGTTCGGCCCCCGGGGGGCCAGGCCCGTACTTC.

J is TRBJ1-3 and V is TRBV9; D not resolved. Trimming removed 3 bases from V and 4 bases from J, with 8 bases in between. This CDR3 is built from 13 residues. The germline gives CDR1 SGDLS, CDR2 YYNGEE. CDR3 sequence reads: CASSAPPGNTIYF. The CDR3 DNA sequence: TGTGCCAGCAGCGCCCCCCCAGGAAACACCATATATTTT.

The V gene is TRBV5-1, the J gene TRBJ2-2, with D uncertain. The CDR3 has 15 amino acids. V dropped 0 bases and J dropped 6 bases, with 12 bases sitting between them. CDR1 is SGHRS and CDR2 is YFSETQ in the germline V gene. The CDR3 nucleotides read TGCGCCAGCAGCTTGGCAGGCCAGTACCCCGGGGAGCTGTTTTTT. The encoded protein is CASSLAGQYPGELFF.

The gene calls are TRBV30 and TRBJ2-1; TRBD2 aligns across 7 bases. The ends lost 0 bases at V and 2 bases at J; junction bases unmatched: 4. From germline, CDR1 is GTSNPN and CDR2 SVGIG (reference sequence). The CDR3 is made up of 15 amino acids. The CDR3 loop reads CAWSVGGSPYNEQFF. The CDR3 DNA reads TGTGCCTGGAGTGTGGGGGGGAGTCCCTACAATGAGCAGTTCTTC.

The chain couples TRBV7-6 to TRBJ2-7; 8 nucleotides match TRBD1. V trimming: 5 bases; J trimming: 2 bases; junction bases outside the gene matches: 11. The germline V gene has CDR1 SGHVS and CDR2 FNYEAQ. This CDR3 comprises 16 residues. CDR3 amino acids: CASSPGTGPITYEQYF. The CDR3 DNA reads TGTGCCAGCAGCCCCGGGACAGGACCGATCACCTACGAGCAGTACTTC.